These 21 T cell receptor beta chains were all obtained from the same sample, sequenced in a study of T cell responses to AZD1222 COVID-19 vaccine. Clones were read by immunoSEQ multiplex PCR, and TCRdb kept only the in-frame ones, dropping some. The data hold 150,000 or so clones, with more than 85% observed a single time. Specimen: peripheral blood, collected on day 0 of AZD1222 vaccination. These TCRs come from an adult in good health.

The rearrangement joins TRBV18 to TRBJ2-5; a weak D match, TRBD2 (5 bases). The germline CDR1 and CDR2 sequences are KGHSH and LQKENI. CDR3 length: 14 amino acids. Trimming removed 2 bases at V and 4 bases at J, with 11 bases between. This CDR3 reads CASSPNGGRETQYF. The CDR3 region has the DNA TGTGCCAGCTCACCAAATGGAGGACGAGAGACCCAGTACTTC.

V and J are TRBV19 and TRBJ2-1; possible D gene TRBD2, 6 bases. With 3 bases removed from V and 8 bases from J, the gap between germline ends came to 11 bases. The germline V gene has CDR1 LNHDA and CDR2 SQIVND (reference sequence). This CDR3 region has 13 residues. CDR3 in amino acids: CASSILEGYEQFF. DNA of the CDR3: TGTGCCAGTAGTATTTTGGAGGGATATGAGCAGTTCTTC.

The V and J genes are TRBV12-5 and TRBJ1-2; no firm D call. The CDR3 runs 16 residues. V lost 3 bases to trimming and J lost 7 bases, with 21 bases between them. Germline V gene lookup returns CDR1 LGHNT and CDR2 FRNRAP. CDR3 in DNA: TGTGCTAGTGGTTTTGTGTCCCCCAAAGAGGTTGGTGGCTACACCTTC. Its protein product is CASGFVSPKEVGGYTF.

The chain couples TRBV4-1 to TRBJ1-5; D call uncertain. This CDR3 spans 16 amino acids. V lost 0 bases and J 2 bases, leaving 11 bases between the germline ends. Germline CDR1 MGHRA, CDR2 YSYEKL. CDR3: CASSQEWAMGNQPQHF. The CDR3 DNA reads as TGCGCCAGCAGCCAAGAATGGGCGATGGGCAATCAGCCCCAGCATTTT.

This rearrangement joins TRBV30 to TRBJ1-1; D gene unclear. The length of the CDR3 is 12 residues. Germline V lookup: CDR1 GTSNPN, CDR2 SVGIG (reference sequence). The V and J ends lost 5 bases and 1 base respectively, with 8 bases between them. The CDR3 loop is CAWGVTNTEAFF. CDR3 DNA sequence: TGTGCCTGGGGGGTAACGAACACTGAAGCTTTCTTT.

The CDR3 loop reads CASSLKGLGEKLFF. The CDR3 DNA follows: TGTGCCAGCAGCTTGAAGGGGTTAGGGGAAAAACTGTTTTTT. The gene calls are TRBV5-4 and TRBJ1-4, with D possibly TRBD1 on 5 matching bases. Germline V gene data show CDR1 as SGHNT and CDR2 as YYREEE (reference sequence). Between the trimmed V and J ends, which lost 1 base and 8 bases, there was a span of 12 bases. The CDR3 loop spans 14 amino acids.

This clone occurred once. The chain carries TRBV7-2 and TRBJ1-2; D unclear. This CDR3 region has 15 residues. Germline CDR1 reads SGHTA; CDR2 reads FQGNSA. The V gene lost 1 base and the J gene lost 4 bases, with 13 bases spanning the gap. CDR3 sequence: CASSLDGVNSYGYTF. For the CDR3, the DNA is TGTGCCAGCAGCTTAGATGGGGTGAATTCCTATGGCTACACCTTC.

This clone was observed a single time. The chain recombines TRBV7-2 with TRBJ2-2, with D perhaps matching TRBD1 or TRBD2 (6 bases each). The CDR3 extends over 14 amino acids. Germline lookup yields CDR1 SGHTA and CDR2 FQGNSA. The V gene lost 2 bases and the J gene lost 5 bases, with 9 bases spanning the gap. For the CDR3, the DNA is TGTGCCAGCAGCTTATGGGGGGCGACCGGGGAGCTGTTTTTT. Protein product: CASSLWGATGELFF.

This chain joins TRBV20-1 and TRBJ1-1, with D tentatively TRBD1 (6 bases). The CDR3 covers 11 residues. V lost 7 bases, J lost 1 base, and 7 bases lay in between. The germline gives CDR1 DFQATT, CDR2 SNEGSKA (reference sequence). The CDR3, as DNA: TGCAGTGGAGGGGGGAACACTGAAGCTTTCTTT. It translates to CSGGGNTEAFF.

The chain is built from TRBV4-2 and TRBJ2-1; TRBD2 is a possible D gene (5 bases). Looked up from germline, CDR1 is LGHNA and CDR2 is YNFKEQ. CDR3 size: 14 residues. The ends were cut back, 4 bases at V and 7 bases at J, with 14 bases in the middle. The DNA of the CDR3 is TGTGCCAGCAGCCCTCCGAGGGAATGGAATGAGCAGTTCTTC. Translating it yields CASSPPREWNEQFF.

The rearrangement joins TRBV7-9 to TRBJ1-3; D may be TRBD1 (5 bases). The V gene's germline CDR1 is SEHNR and CDR2 FQNEAQ (reference sequence). The CDR3 is 14 amino acids. V lost 6 bases to trimming and J lost 2 bases, with 11 bases between them. Here the CDR3 reads CASRPGEAGNTIYF. DNA of the CDR3: TGTGCCAGCAGACCGGGGGAGGCTGGAAACACCATATATTTT.

The V and J genes are TRBV12-3 or TRBV12-4 and TRBJ1-5, with D unresolved. This CDR3 is built from 13 residues. Trimming removed 3 bases at V and 7 bases at J, with 10 bases between. CDR3 residues: CASSFESFQPQHF. CDR3 bases: TGTGCCAGCAGTTTTGAGTCCTTCCAGCCCCAGCATTTT.

The J gene is TRBJ1-4, the V gene TRBV18; TRBD1 agrees at 10 bases. Unmatched junction bases numbered 9, after V lost 5 bases and J lost 6 bases. Germline V gene lookup returns CDR1 KGHSH and CDR2 LQKENI. This CDR3 has 16 residues. The CDR3 loop reads CASSADRGRPYEKLFF. The CDR3 coding sequence is TGTGCCAGCTCAGCCGACAGGGGGCGCCCGTATGAAAAACTGTTTTTT.

This clone is a singleton in its sample. The rearrangement joins TRBV2 to TRBJ2-3; 7 bases are shared with TRBD2. The germline gives CDR1 SNHLY, CDR2 FYNNEI. Trimming at V came to 6 bases and at J to 3 bases, leaving 6 bases not matched to a gene. The CDR3 sequence is 14 residues long. In nucleotides, the CDR3 is TGTGCCAGCAGGACTTGGGGAGGGACAGATACGCAGTATTTT. Translation gives CASRTWGGTDTQYF.

This rearrangement joins TRBV27 to TRBJ1-1; D remains unclear. The CDR3 extends over 14 amino acids. Per the germline V gene, CDR1 is MNHEY and CDR2 is SMNVEV (reference sequence). The germline V and J ends were trimmed by 5 bases and 4 bases, with 14 bases remaining between them. CDR3 region: CASSIVLEGTEAFF. The CDR3 DNA reads TGTGCCAGCAGTATCGTGTTGGAGGGCACTGAAGCTTTCTTT.

This clone was observed a few times. The chain employs TRBV4-1 and TRBJ2-7; unclear D gene. Germline V gives CDR1 MGHRA, CDR2 YSYEKL. The CDR3 consists of 14 residues. The V gene lost 1 base and the J gene lost 2 bases, with 9 bases spanning the gap. CDR3 in DNA: TGCGCCAGCAGCCAAGTGGGCAGGACCTACGAGCAGTACTTC. Protein: CASSQVGRTYEQYF.

V usage is TRBV7-9 and J usage is TRBJ1-4, with 7 bases lining up with TRBD1. The CDR3 has 15 residues. The J segment lost 8 bases and the V segment lost 1 base, leaving 7 bases of the junction unmatched. Germline loops: CDR1 SEHNR, CDR2 FQNEAQ (reference sequence). In DNA, the CDR3 is TGTGCCAGCAGCTTAGTAGCACAGGGGAACGAAAAACTGTTTTTT. The encoded protein is CASSLVAQGNEKLFF.

This clone was picked up one time. The V call is TRBV6-4, the J call TRBJ2-6; no definite D call. CDR1 is MRHNA and CDR2 is SNTAGT in the germline V gene. The V end lost 5 bases, the J end lost 2 bases, and 7 bases lay between the germline ends. This CDR3 has 14 amino acids. The DNA of the CDR3 is TGTGCCAGCAGTCGGACCCCTGGGGCCAACGTCCTGACTTTC. Translating gives CASSRTPGANVLTF.

The chain is built from TRBV7-2 and TRBJ1-5; D is unclear. V shed 2 bases and J shed 6 bases, with 8 bases lying between them. Germline CDR1 reads SGHTA; CDR2 reads FQGNSA. The CDR3 sequence is 13 residues long. In nucleotides, the CDR3 is TGTGCCAGCAGCTTAAATGGTCTTCAGCCCCAGCATTTT. It yields the protein CASSLNGLQPQHF.

The V and J genes are TRBV10-3 and TRBJ2-7; D is ambiguous. Germline V lookup: CDR1 ENHRY, CDR2 SYGVKD. Trimming stripped 2 bases from V and 5 bases from J, with 19 bases between. The CDR3 extends over 16 amino acids. CDR3 nucleotides: TGTGCCATCAGTGAGAGAGTGGACCCCAGACTCGACGAGCAGTACTTC. Its protein product is CAISERVDPRLDEQYF.

This chain uses TRBV12-5 with TRBJ1-3; TRBD1 is a possible D gene (5 bases). The germline V gene encodes CDR1 LGHNT and CDR2 FRNRAP. Trimming took off 4 bases at V and 2 bases at J, with 9 bases between the two ends. This CDR3 is 14 amino acids long. In DNA form, the CDR3 reads TGTGCTAGTGGTTCAGGGCAACCTGGAAACACCATATATTTT. Residues: CASGSGQPGNTIYF.